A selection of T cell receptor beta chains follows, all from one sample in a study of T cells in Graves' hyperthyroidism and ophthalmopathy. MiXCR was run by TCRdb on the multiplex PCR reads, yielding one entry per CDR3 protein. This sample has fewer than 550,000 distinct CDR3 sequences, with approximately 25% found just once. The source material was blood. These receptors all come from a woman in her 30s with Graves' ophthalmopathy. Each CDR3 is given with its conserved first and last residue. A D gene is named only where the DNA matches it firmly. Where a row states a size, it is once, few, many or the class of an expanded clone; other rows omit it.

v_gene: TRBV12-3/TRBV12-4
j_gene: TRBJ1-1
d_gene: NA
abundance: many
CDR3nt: TGTGCCAGCAGTTTTTTCAGGGGTGACACTGAAGCTTTCTTT
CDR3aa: CASSFFRGDTEAFF

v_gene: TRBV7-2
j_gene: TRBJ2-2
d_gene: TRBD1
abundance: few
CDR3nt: TGTGCCAGCAGCCGGGACAGGCCCACCGGGGAGCTGTTTTTT
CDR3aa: CASSRDRPTGELFF

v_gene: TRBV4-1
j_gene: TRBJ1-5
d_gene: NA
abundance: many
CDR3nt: TGCGCCAGCAGCCAATCCGCCCCCAATCAGCCCCAGCATTTT
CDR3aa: CASSQSAPNQPQHF

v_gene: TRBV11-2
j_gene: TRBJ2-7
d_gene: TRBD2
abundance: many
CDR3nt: TGTGCCAGCAGCTTAGAAGCGGGAGCCCTATACGAGCAGTACTTC
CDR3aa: CASSLEAGALYEQYF

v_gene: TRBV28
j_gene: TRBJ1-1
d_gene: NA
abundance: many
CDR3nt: TGTGCCAGCAGCCCGTCTGCGAACACTGAAGCTTTCTTT
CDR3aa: CASSPSANTEAFF

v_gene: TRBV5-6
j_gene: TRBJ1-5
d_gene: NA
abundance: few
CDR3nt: TGTGCCAGCAGCTTAGGGCAGGGACCCCCCAATCAGCCCCAGCATTTT
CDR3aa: CASSLGQGPPNQPQHF

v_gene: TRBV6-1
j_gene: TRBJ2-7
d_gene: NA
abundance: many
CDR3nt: TGTGCCAGCAGTGAAGCGCTACAGAAGGAGCAGTACTTC
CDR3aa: CASSEALQKEQYF

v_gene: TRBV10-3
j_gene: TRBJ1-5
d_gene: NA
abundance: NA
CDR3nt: TGTGCCATCAGTGAGTCGAGAGGGGGAGGTGGCAATCAGCCCCAGCATTTT
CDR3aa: CAISESRGGGGNQPQHF

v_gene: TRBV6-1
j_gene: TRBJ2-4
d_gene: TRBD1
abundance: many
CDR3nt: TGTGCCAGCAGCCCCCGGACAGGGGAAAACATTCAGTACTTC
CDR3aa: CASSPRTGENIQYF

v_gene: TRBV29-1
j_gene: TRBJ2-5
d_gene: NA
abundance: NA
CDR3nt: TGCAGCGACTGGGGCAGGGAAGAGACCCAGTACTTC
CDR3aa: CSDWGREETQYF

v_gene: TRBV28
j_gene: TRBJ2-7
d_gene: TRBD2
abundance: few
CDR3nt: TGTGCCAGCAGCCCAAGCGGGGGGGCCTTAAACGAGCAGTACTTC
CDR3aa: CASSPSGGALNEQYF

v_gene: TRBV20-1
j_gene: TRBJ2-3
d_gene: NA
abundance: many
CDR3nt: TGCAGTGCTCGTCTCGGAGGAGATACGCAGTATTTT
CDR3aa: CSARLGGDTQYF

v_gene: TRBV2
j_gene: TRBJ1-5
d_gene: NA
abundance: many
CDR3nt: TGTGCCAGCAGTGATACGTCCCCAGTAAATCAGCCCCAGCATTTT
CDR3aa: CASSDTSPVNQPQHF

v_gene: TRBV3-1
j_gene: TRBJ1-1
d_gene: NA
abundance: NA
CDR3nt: TGTGCCAGCAGCCAAGTGCTGAGCACTGAAGCTTTCTTT
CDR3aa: CASSQVLSTEAFF

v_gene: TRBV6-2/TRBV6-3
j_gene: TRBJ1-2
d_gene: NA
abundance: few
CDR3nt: TGTGCCAGCAGTTACAAAGTACACTATGGCTACACCTTC
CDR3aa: CASSYKVHYGYTF

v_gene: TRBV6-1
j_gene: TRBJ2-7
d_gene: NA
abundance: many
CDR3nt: TGTGCCAGCAGAACTCCAGGAGGGTCCGAGCAGTACTTC
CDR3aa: CASRTPGGSEQYF

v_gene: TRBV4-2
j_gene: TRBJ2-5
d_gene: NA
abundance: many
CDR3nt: TGTGCCAGCAGCCAAGAAGGGGGACCCCAAGAGACCCAGTACTTC
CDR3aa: CASSQEGGPQETQYF

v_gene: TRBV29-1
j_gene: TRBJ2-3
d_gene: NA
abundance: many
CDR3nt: TGCAGCGTTGCAACGGGAACGACCACAGATACGCAGTATTTT
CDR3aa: CSVATGTTTDTQYF

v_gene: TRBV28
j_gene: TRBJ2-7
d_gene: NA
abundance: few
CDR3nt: TGTGCCACCGCGGGGAGGATAAGCTCCTACGAGCAGTACTTC
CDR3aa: CATAGRISSYEQYF

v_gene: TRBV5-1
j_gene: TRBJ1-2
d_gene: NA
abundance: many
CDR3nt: TGCGCCAGCAGCTTGGAGTCGGGTCTCTATGGCTACACCTTC
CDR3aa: CASSLESGLYGYTF

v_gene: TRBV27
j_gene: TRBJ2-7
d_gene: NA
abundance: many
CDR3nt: TGTGCCAGCAGTTTTCATGGGAACGAGCAGTACTTC
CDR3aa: CASSFHGNEQYF

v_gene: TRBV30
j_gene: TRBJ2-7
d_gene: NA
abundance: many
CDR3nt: TGTGCCTGGAGTGCAGGCTTCCACGAGCAGTACTTC
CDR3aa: CAWSAGFHEQYF

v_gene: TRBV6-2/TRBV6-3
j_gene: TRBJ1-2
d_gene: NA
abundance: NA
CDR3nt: TGTGCCAGCAGACGATCCGGGACACTTTATGGCCACACCTTC
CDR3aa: CASRRSGTLYGHTF

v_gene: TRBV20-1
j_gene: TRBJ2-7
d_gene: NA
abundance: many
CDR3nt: TGCAGTGCTAGAGTTCCCGCTTCCTACGAGCAGTACTTC
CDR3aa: CSARVPASYEQYF

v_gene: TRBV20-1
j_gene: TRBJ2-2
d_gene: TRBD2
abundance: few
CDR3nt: TGCAGTGCTAGGGGGCTAGCGGGGGGGCTATACACCGGGGAGCTGTTTTTT
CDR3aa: CSARGLAGGLYTGELFF

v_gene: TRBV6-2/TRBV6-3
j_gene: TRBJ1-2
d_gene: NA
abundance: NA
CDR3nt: TGTGCCAGCAGTTACTCTGGGGGGCTCAATGGCTACACCTTC
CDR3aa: CASSYSGGLNGYTF

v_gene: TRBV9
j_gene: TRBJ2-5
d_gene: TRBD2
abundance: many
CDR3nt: TGTGCCAGCAGCGTAGGCGCGGGGGGGGAGACCCAGTACTTC
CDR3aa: CASSVGAGGETQYF

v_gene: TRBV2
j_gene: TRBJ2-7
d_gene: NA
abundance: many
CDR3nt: TGTGCCACCGTCATTCAGCAGCTGGCTGAGGAGCAGTACTTC
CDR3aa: CATVIQQLAEEQYF

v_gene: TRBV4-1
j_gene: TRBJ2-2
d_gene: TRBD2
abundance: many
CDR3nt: TGCGCCAGCAGCCAGGATACACTAGCGGGGGGTTTCTCCAACACCGGGGAGCTGTTTTTT
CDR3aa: CASSQDTLAGGFSNTGELFF

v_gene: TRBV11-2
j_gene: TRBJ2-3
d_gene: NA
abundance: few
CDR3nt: TGTGCCAGCAGCAAGACGGTGGATACGCAGTATTTT
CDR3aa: CASSKTVDTQYF

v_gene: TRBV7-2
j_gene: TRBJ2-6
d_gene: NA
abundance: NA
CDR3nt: TGTGCCAGCAGCTTGTACACCTCAGGGGCCAACGTCCTGACTTTC
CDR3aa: CASSLYTSGANVLTF

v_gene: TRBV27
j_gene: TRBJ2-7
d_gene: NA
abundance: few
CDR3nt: TGTGCCAGCAGTTTATCAGGAGGGGGTTGGTCCTACGAGCAGTACTTC
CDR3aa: CASSLSGGGWSYEQYF

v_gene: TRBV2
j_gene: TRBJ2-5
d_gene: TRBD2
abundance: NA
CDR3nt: TGTGCCGGAAAAGCGGGGGGGGGGACCCAGTACTTC
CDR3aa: CAGKAGGGTQYF

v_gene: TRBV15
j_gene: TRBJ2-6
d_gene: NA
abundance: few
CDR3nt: TGTGCCACCAGCAGAGATCTGGTCCTCTCTGGGGCCAACGTCCTGACTTTC
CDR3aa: CATSRDLVLSGANVLTF

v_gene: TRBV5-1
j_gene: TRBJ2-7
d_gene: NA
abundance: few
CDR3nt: TGCGCCAGCAGCTTGGATCTGGGATTGGGGGAGCAGTACTTC
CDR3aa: CASSLDLGLGEQYF

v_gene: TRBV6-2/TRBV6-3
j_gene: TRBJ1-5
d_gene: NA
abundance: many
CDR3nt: TGTGCCAGCAGTTACTACGGGTATAGCAATCAGCCCCAGCATTTT
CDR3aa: CASSYYGYSNQPQHF

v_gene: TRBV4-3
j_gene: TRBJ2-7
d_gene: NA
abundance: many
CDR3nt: TGCGCCAGCAGCCAAGGACGGAGGAGCTCCTACGAGCAGTACTTC
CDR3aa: CASSQGRRSSYEQYF

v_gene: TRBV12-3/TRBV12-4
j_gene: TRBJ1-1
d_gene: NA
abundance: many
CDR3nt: TGTGCCAGCACCCTCACAACGAACACTGAAGCTTTCTTT
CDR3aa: CASTLTTNTEAFF

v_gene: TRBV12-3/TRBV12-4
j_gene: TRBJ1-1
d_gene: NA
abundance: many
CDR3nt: TGTGCCAGCAGTTTTATTATGAACACTGAAGCTCTCTTT
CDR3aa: CASSFIMNTEALF

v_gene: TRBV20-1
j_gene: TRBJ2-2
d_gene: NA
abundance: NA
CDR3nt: TGCAGTGCTGCAGGGGCCCTCAACACCGGGGAGCTGTTTTTT
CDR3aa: CSAAGALNTGELFF

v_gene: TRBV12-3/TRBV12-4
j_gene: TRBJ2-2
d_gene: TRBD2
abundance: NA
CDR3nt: TGTGCCAGCACGTGTCTGGCGGGGGCGAACACCGGGGAGCTGTTTTTT
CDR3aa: CASTCLAGANTGELFF